A selection of T cell receptor beta chains follows, all from one sample in a study of blood T cell repertoires in COVID-19. Clones were sequenced by immunoSEQ multiplex PCR, and TCRdb holds only the in-frame ones, with some missing. The table lists around 160,000 clones, approximately 85% of them singletons. The sequenced sample was peripheral blood. Source of these receptors: an older woman with COVID-19, enrolled during active disease. Both conserved end residues are part of each CDR3. The order of the fields is clone size, J gene, V gene, D gene, CDR3 DNA, CDR3 protein. A D gene is named only where the DNA matches it firmly. The listing skips clone size in some rows; elsewhere it reads once, few, many or a size class.

abundance: NA
j_gene: TRBJ1-1
v_gene: TRBV7-3
d_gene: NA
CDR3nt: TGTGCCAGCAGCTTAAAGGGCTCGCCGGTAGAGGGAACTGAAGCTTTCTTT
CDR3aa: CASSLKGSPVEGTEAFF

abundance: NA
j_gene: TRBJ2-2
v_gene: TRBV9
d_gene: NA
CDR3nt: TGTGCCAGCGGGGGGAGCGGTGGAATCGGGGAGCTGTTTTTT
CDR3aa: CASGGSGGIGELFF

abundance: NA
j_gene: TRBJ1-2
v_gene: TRBV3-1/TRBV3-2
d_gene: NA
CDR3nt: TGTGCCAGCAGCCAAGCGGTGGACGGGGGTGGCTACACCTTC
CDR3aa: CASSQAVDGGGYTF

abundance: NA
j_gene: TRBJ1-1
v_gene: TRBV7-8
d_gene: TRBD1
CDR3nt: TGTGCCAGCAGTCCCCATCAGGGGGCTAGGTGGGGCACTGAAGCTTTCTTT
CDR3aa: CASSPHQGARWGTEAFF

abundance: NA
j_gene: TRBJ2-2
v_gene: TRBV2
d_gene: TRBD2
CDR3nt: TGTGCCAGCACCGGGGGGAATGGGGCCGGGGAGCTGTTTTTT
CDR3aa: CASTGGNGAGELFF

abundance: NA
j_gene: TRBJ2-2
v_gene: TRBV2
d_gene: NA
CDR3nt: TGTGCCAGCAGTGAATTGGGGGGACCGGGCACCGGGGAGCTGTTTTTT
CDR3aa: CASSELGGPGTGELFF

abundance: NA
j_gene: TRBJ1-2
v_gene: TRBV5-1
d_gene: NA
CDR3nt: TGCGCCAGCAGCTTGGACGGAGTGGATGGCTACACCTTC
CDR3aa: CASSLDGVDGYTF

abundance: NA
j_gene: TRBJ2-7
v_gene: TRBV5-4
d_gene: NA
CDR3nt: TGTGCCAGCAGCTTAGGCTCGGGGGTTTTGTACGAGCAGTACTTC
CDR3aa: CASSLGSGVLYEQYF

abundance: once
j_gene: TRBJ2-3
v_gene: TRBV24-1
d_gene: TRBD2
CDR3nt: TGTGCCACCGGGGGCGGGGGGGTCCGAGATACGCAGTATTTT
CDR3aa: CATGGGGVRDTQYF

abundance: NA
j_gene: TRBJ1-2
v_gene: TRBV19
d_gene: NA
CDR3nt: TGTGCCAGTAGTATCGGTCCTTATGGCTACACCTTC
CDR3aa: CASSIGPYGYTF

abundance: NA
j_gene: TRBJ2-1
v_gene: TRBV9
d_gene: TRBD1
CDR3nt: TGTGCCAGCAGCGCCCCTCGACCGGGACAGCAGGGCAATGAGCAGTTCTTC
CDR3aa: CASSAPRPGQQGNEQFF

abundance: NA
j_gene: TRBJ2-7
v_gene: TRBV9
d_gene: NA
CDR3nt: TGTGCCAGCAGCATCTGGGACTCGAACTACGAGCAGTACTTC
CDR3aa: CASSIWDSNYEQYF

abundance: NA
j_gene: TRBJ2-1
v_gene: TRBV7-7
d_gene: TRBD2
CDR3nt: TGTGCCAGCAACCCTCATTATCAGACTAGCGGGGGGATCTCCTACAATGAGCAGTTCTTC
CDR3aa: CASNPHYQTSGGISYNEQFF

abundance: NA
j_gene: TRBJ2-7
v_gene: TRBV7-9
d_gene: NA
CDR3nt: TGTGCCAGCAGCTTAGTTGTCAGGATGAGCTCCTACGAGCAGTACTTC
CDR3aa: CASSLVVRMSSYEQYF

abundance: few
j_gene: TRBJ1-1
v_gene: TRBV7-2
d_gene: NA
CDR3nt: TGTGCCAGCAGCTTAGATCCGGAGGGGAACACTGAAGCTTTCTTT
CDR3aa: CASSLDPEGNTEAFF

abundance: NA
j_gene: TRBJ1-2
v_gene: TRBV7-9
d_gene: TRBD1
CDR3nt: TGTGCCAGCAGCTACGGACAGGGTGGGCTCTATGGCTACACCTTC
CDR3aa: CASSYGQGGLYGYTF

abundance: NA
j_gene: TRBJ2-5
v_gene: TRBV5-1
d_gene: NA
CDR3nt: TGCGCCAGCAGCTTGGACAGGGATGCCCAGTACTTC
CDR3aa: CASSLDRDAQYF

abundance: NA
j_gene: TRBJ2-3
v_gene: TRBV5-1
d_gene: NA
CDR3nt: TGCGCCAGCAGCTTTCTGGGCGGCACAGATACGCAGTATTTT
CDR3aa: CASSFLGGTDTQYF

abundance: NA
j_gene: TRBJ2-1
v_gene: TRBV4-2
d_gene: TRBD2
CDR3nt: TGTGCCAGCAGCCAAGATAGTACTAGCGGGGGGGCTTGGTACAATGAGCAGTTCTTC
CDR3aa: CASSQDSTSGGAWYNEQFF

abundance: once
j_gene: TRBJ1-1
v_gene: TRBV15
d_gene: NA
CDR3nt: TGTGCCACCAGCAGAGGACAGATGAACACTGAAGCTTTCTTT
CDR3aa: CATSRGQMNTEAFF

abundance: NA
j_gene: TRBJ2-7
v_gene: TRBV12-3/TRBV12-4
d_gene: TRBD2
CDR3nt: TGTGCCAGCTTAAATAGCGGGGCCTACGAGCAGTACTTC
CDR3aa: CASLNSGAYEQYF

abundance: NA
j_gene: TRBJ1-4
v_gene: TRBV7-9
d_gene: NA
CDR3nt: TGTGCCAGCAGCTTTGGGCAGGGTGGTGAAAAACTGTTTTTT
CDR3aa: CASSFGQGGEKLFF

abundance: NA
j_gene: TRBJ2-7
v_gene: TRBV4-1
d_gene: TRBD1
CDR3nt: TGCGCCAGCAAAAAGGGACAGGGATCCTACGAGCAGTACTTC
CDR3aa: CASKKGQGSYEQYF

abundance: once
j_gene: TRBJ2-7
v_gene: TRBV7-8
d_gene: TRBD1
CDR3nt: TGTGCCAGCAGCGAAGACAGGGTCTCCTACGAGCAGTACTTC
CDR3aa: CASSEDRVSYEQYF

abundance: NA
j_gene: TRBJ2-1
v_gene: TRBV11-2
d_gene: NA
CDR3nt: TGTGCCAGCAGATCCTACAGGGACCCTTACAATGAGCAGTTCTTC
CDR3aa: CASRSYRDPYNEQFF

abundance: NA
j_gene: TRBJ2-7
v_gene: TRBV19
d_gene: NA
CDR3nt: TGTGCCAGTAGTACCTCCTCCCGGGACGAGCAGTACTTC
CDR3aa: CASSTSSRDEQYF

abundance: NA
j_gene: TRBJ2-7
v_gene: TRBV5-1
d_gene: TRBD2
CDR3nt: TGCGCCAGCAGCTTACTAGCGCAGACCTACGAGCAGTACTTC
CDR3aa: CASSLLAQTYEQYF

abundance: few
j_gene: TRBJ2-7
v_gene: TRBV5-6
d_gene: TRBD2
CDR3nt: TGTGCCAGCAGCTTAAATAGCGGGAAGCAGTACTTC
CDR3aa: CASSLNSGKQYF